This T cell receptor (beta chain) was recorded in a study of T cell responses to AZD1222 COVID-19 vaccine. Whole-study findings and limits: Nearly half of the spike-specific TCRs reportedly recognize variant regions that carry no mutations. Donors, mostly white British, included more females; clonal diversity was possibly underestimated. Spike-spanning, vaccine-associated CD4 TCRs were dominant at 160-218 and 743-854.

V lost 6 bases, J lost 6 bases, and 8 bases lay in between. The germline V gene encodes CDR1 SNHLY and CDR2 FYNNEI. The CDR3 length is 12 residues. This table comes from immunoSEQ multiplex PCR, and its TCRdb copy is limited to in-frame clones, with some not included. The sample shows about 150,000 clones, approximately 87% of them seen only once. To note about this clone: Its antigen is unidentified.

The genes are TRBV2 and TRBJ1-4; D is undetermined. Sample: peripheral blood, taken on day 0 of MenACWY control vaccination. This receptor was taken from an adult in good health. For the CDR3, the DNA is TGTGCCAGCAGGGCTAGGGATGAAAAACTGTTTTTT. Protein sequence: CASRARDEKLFF.